The clone carrying this T cell receptor (beta chain) was detected only a few times. The CDR3 contains 15 residues. The V gene's germline CDR1 is SGHVS and CDR2 FQNEAQ. Deletions cut 0 bases from V and 17 bases from J, with 22 bases between. This sample is part of a study of CD8+CD57+ T cells in acquired aplastic anemia. Template material for TCR beta VDJ and CDR3 profiling consisted of genomic DNA. TCRdb fed the reads into MiXCR, producing one record per CDR3 protein. The table has 270,000 or so distinct CDR3 sequences, around 82% seen once. Sequencing involved patients with CD8+CD57+ cell expansion previously shown by flow cytometry.

Sequenced input: sorted CD4+, CD8+, or CD8+CD57+ T cells (not recorded which) from PBMCs. The genes are TRBV7-8 and TRBJ2-2; tentative D call: TRBD2 (6 bases). This TCR was recovered from a human donor with aplastic anemia. As DNA, the CDR3 is TGTGCCAGCAGCTTAGCGGGAGGTCCCGCTACGCAGTATTTTTTT. This translates into CASSLAGGPATQYFF.